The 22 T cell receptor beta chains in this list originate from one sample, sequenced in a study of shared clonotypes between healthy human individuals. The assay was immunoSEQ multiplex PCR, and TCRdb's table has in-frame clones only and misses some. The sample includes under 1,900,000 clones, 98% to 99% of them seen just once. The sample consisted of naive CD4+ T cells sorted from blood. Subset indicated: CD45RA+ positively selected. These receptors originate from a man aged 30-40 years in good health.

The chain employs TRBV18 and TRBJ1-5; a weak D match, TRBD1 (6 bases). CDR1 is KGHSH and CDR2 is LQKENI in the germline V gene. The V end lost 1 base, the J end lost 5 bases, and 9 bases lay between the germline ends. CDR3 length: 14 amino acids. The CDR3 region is CASSPLHRDQPQHF. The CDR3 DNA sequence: TGTGCCAGCTCACCACTCCACAGGGATCAGCCCCAGCATTTT. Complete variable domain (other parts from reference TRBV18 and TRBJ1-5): NAGVMQNPRHLVRRRGQEARLRCSPMKGHSHVYWYRQLPEEGLKFMVYLQKENIIDESGMPKERFSAEFPKEGPSILRIQQVVRGDSAAYFCASSPLHRDQPQHFGDGTRLSIL.

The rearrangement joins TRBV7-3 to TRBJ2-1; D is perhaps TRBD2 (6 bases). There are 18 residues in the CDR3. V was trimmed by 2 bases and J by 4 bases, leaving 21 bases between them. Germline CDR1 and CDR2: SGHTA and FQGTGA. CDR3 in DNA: TGTGCCAGCAGCTTAGGACCCTCAAGCGGGTGGGGATACAATGAGCAGTTCTTC. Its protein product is CASSLGPSSGWGYNEQFF. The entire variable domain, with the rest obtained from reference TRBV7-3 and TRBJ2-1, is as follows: GAGVSQTPSNKVTEKGKYVELRCDPISGHTALYWYRQSLGQGPEFLIYFQGTGAADDSGLPNDRFFAVRPEGSVSTLKIQRTERGDSAVYLCASSLGPSSGWGYNEQFFGPGTRLTVL.

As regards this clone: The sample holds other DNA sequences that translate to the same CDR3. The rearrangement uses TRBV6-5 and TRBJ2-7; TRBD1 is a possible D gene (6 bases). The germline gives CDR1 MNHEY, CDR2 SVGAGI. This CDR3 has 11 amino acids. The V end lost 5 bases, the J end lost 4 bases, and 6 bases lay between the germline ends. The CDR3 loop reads CASSTGYEQYF. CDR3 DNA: TGTGCCAGCAGTACAGGGTACGAGCAGTACTTC.

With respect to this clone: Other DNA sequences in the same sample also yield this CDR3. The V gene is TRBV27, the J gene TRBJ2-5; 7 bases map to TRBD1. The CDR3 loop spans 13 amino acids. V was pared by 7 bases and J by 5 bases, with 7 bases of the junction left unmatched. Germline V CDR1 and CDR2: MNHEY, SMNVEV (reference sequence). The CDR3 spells CASKRQGGETQYF. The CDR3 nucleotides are TGTGCCAGCAAGCGACAGGGCGGGGAGACCCAGTACTTC.

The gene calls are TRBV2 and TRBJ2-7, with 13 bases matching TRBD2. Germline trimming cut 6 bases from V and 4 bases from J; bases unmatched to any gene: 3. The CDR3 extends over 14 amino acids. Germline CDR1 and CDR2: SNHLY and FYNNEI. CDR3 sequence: CASREGLAGYEQYF. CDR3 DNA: TGTGCCAGCAGGGAGGGACTAGCGGGATACGAGCAGTACTTC.

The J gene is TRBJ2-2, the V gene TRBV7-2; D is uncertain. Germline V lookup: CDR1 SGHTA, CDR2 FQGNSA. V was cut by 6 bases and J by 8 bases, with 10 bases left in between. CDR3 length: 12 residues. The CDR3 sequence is CASSLHLGELFF. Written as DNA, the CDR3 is TGTGCCAGCAGTTTGCACTTGGGGGAGCTGTTTTTT.

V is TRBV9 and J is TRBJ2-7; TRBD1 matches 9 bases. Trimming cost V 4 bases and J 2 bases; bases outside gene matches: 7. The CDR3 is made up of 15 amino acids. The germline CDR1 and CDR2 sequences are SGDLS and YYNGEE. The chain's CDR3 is CASSSRDRDAYEQYF. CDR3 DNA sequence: TGTGCCAGCAGCTCCCGGGACAGGGATGCCTACGAGCAGTACTTC.

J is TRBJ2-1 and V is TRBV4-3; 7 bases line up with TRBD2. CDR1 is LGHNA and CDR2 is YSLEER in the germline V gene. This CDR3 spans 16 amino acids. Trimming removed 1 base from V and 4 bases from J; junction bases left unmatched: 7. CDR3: CASSQVTGGSYNEQFF. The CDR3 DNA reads TGCGCCAGCAGCCAAGTAACCGGGGGGTCTTACAATGAGCAGTTCTTC.

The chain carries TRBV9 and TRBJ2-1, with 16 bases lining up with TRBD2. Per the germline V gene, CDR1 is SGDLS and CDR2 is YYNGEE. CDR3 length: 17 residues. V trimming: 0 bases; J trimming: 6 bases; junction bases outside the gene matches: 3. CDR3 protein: CASSVEGTSGRANEQFF. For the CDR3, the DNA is TGTGCCAGCAGCGTAGAAGGGACTAGCGGGAGGGCCAATGAGCAGTTCTTC.

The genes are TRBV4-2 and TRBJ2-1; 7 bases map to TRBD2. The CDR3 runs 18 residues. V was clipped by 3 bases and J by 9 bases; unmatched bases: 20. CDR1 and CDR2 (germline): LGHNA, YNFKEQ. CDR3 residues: CASSHSARREKYHSEQFF. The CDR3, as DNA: TGTGCCAGCAGCCACTCAGCGCGGCGGGAGAAGTATCATAGTGAGCAGTTCTTC.

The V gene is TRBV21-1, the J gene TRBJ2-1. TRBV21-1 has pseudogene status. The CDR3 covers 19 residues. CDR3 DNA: TGTGCCAGCAGCGGCCGGGCTTCGGTTCTCCGCTACTCCTACAATGAGCAGTTCTTC. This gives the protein CASSGRASVLRYSYNEQFF.

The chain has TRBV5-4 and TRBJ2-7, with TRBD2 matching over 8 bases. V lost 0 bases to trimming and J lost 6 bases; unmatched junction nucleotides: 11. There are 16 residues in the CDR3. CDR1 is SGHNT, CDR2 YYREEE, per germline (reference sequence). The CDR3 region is CASSLAGTSYLGEQYF. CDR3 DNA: TGTGCCAGCAGCTTGGCCGGGACTAGTTATCTCGGCGAGCAGTACTTC.

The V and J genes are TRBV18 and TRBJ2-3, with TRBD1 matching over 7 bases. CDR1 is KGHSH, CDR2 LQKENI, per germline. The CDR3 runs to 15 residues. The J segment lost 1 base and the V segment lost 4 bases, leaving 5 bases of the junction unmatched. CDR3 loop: CASSLSRGRTDTQYF. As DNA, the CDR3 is TGTGCCAGCTCACTGAGTAGGGGGCGCACAGATACGCAGTATTTT.

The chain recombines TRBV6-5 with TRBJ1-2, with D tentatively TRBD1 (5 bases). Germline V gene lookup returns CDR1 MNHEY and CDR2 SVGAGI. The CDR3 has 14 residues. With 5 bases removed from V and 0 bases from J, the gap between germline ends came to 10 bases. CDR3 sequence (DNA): TGTGCCAGCAGTAGACAGACCTCTAACTATGGCTACACCTTC. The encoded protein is CASSRQTSNYGYTF.

The CDR3, as DNA: TGCAGCGTTGAGGAATTTTCAGATACGCAGTATTTT. Translated, it gives CSVEEFSDTQYF. V is TRBV29-1 and J is TRBJ2-3; the D is unclear. The CDR3 is 12 amino acids. V was pared by 3 bases and J by 4 bases, with 8 bases between. CDR1 is SQVTM, CDR2 ANQGSEA, per germline.

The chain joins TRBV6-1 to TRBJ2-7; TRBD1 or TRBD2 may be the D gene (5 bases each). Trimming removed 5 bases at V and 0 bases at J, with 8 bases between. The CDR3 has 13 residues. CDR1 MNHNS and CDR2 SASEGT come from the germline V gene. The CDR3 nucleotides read TGTGCCAGCAGTCCGGGGCCCTCCTACGAGCAGTACTTC. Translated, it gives CASSPGPSYEQYF.

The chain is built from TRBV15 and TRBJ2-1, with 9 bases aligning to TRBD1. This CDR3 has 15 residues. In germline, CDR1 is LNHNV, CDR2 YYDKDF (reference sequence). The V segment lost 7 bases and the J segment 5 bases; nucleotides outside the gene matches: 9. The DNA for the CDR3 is TGTGCCACCACAAACCCCGGGACAGGGAACAATGAGCAGTTCTTC. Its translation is CATTNPGTGNNEQFF. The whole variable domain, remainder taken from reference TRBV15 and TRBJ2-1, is DAMVIQNPRYQVTQFGKPVTLSCSQTLNHNVMYWYQQKSSQAPKLLFHYYDKDFNNEADTPDNFQSRRPNTSFCFLDIRSPGLGDTAMYLCATTNPGTGNNEQFFGPGTRLTVL.

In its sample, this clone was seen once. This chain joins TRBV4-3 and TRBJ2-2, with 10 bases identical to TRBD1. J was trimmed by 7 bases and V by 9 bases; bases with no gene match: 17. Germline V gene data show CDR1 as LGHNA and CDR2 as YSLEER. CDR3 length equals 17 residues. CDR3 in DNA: TGCGCCAGTTCGGGACCAGGACAGGGGGTAGCGGGCGGGGAGCTGTTTTTT. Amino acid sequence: CASSGPGQGVAGGELFF.

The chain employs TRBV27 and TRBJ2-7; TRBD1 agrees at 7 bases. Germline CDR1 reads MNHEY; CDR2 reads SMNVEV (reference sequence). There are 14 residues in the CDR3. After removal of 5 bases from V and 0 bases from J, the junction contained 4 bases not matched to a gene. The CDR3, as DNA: TGTGCCAGCAGTGAGGGGACAGTCTCCTACGAGCAGTACTTC. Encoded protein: CASSEGTVSYEQYF.

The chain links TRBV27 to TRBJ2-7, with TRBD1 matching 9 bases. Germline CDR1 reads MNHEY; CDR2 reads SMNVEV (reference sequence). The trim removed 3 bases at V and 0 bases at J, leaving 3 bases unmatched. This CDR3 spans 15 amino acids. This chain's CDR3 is CASSFSDRGSYEQYF. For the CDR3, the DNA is TGTGCCAGCAGTTTTTCGGACAGGGGCTCCTACGAGCAGTACTTC.

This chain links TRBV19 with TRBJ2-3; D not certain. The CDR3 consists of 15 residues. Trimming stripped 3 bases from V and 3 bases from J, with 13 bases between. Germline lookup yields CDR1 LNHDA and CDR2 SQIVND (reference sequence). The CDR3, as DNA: TGTGCCAGTAGTATTCTGGGCGCTTGGACAGATACGCAGTATTTT. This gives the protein CASSILGAWTDTQYF.

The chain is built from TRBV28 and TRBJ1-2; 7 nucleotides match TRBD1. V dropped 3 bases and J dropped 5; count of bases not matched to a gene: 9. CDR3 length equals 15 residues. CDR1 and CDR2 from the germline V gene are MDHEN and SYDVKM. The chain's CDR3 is CASSFVPGTDYGYTF. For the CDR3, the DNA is TGTGCCAGCAGTTTCGTCCCCGGGACAGATTATGGCTACACCTTC.